Reported below is one TCR beta chain. The data derive from a study of blood T cell repertoires in COVID-19. Germline V gene sequence: CDR1 LNHNV, CDR2 YYDKDF (reference sequence). The CDR3 spans 15 residues. V was cut by 0 bases and J by 3 bases, with 9 bases left in between. Using immunoSEQ multiplex PCR, the repertoire was profiled, and TCRdb retains in-frame clones only, with some absent. The table records approximately 150,000 clones, approximately 80% of them present only once. J is TRBJ1-5 and V is TRBV15; D unclear. This receptor was obtained from an elderly woman with COVID-19, enrolled during active disease. Sequencing was carried out using peripheral blood. CDR3 sequence reads: CATSRERVPNQPQHF. The CDR3 coding sequence is TGTGCCACCAGCAGAGAACGGGTTCCCAATCAGCCCCAGCATTTT.